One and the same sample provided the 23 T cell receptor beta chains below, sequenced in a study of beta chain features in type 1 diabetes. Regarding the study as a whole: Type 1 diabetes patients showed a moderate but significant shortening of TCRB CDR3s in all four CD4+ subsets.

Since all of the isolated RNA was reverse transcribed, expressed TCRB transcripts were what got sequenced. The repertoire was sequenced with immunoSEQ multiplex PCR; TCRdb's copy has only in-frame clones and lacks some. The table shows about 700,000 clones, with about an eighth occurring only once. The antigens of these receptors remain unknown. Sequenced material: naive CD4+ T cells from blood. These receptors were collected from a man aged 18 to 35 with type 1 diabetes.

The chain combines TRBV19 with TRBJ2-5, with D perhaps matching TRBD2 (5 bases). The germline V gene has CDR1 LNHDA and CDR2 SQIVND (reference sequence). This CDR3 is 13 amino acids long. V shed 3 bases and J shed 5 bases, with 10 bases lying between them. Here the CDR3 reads CASSIGVPETQYF. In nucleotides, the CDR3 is TGTGCCAGTAGTATCGGGGTTCCGGAGACCCAGTACTTC.

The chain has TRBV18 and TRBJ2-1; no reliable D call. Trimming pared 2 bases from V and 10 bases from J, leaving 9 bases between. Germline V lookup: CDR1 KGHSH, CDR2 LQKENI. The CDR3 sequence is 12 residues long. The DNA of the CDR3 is TGTGCCAGCTCACCAGGTAGGGCGGAGCAGTTCTTC. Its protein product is CASSPGRAEQFF.

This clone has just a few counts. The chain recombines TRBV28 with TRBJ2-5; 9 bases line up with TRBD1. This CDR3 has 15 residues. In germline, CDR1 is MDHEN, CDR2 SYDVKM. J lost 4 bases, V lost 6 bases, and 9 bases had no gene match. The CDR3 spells CASRSTGGAGETQYF. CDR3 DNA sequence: TGTGCCAGCAGATCCACAGGGGGCGCGGGAGAGACCCAGTACTTC. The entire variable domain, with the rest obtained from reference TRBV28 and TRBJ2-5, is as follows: DVKVTQSSRYLVKRTGEKVFLECVQDMDHENMFWYRQDPGLGLRLIYFSYDVKMKEKGDIPEGYSVSREKKERFSLILESASTNQTSMYLCASRSTGGAGETQYFGPGTRLLVL.

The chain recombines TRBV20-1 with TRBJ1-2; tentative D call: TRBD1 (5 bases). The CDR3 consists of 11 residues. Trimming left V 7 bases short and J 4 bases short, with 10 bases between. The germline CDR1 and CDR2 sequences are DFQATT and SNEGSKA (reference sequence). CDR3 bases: TGCAGTGTTGGGGGAAGCTATGGCTACACCTTC. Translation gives CSVGGSYGYTF.

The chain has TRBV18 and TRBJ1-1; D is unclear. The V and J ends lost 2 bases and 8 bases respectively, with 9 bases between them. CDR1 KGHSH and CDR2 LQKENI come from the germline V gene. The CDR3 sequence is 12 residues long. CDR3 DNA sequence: TGTGCCAGCTCACCATTAGTTCCCGAAGCTTTCTTT. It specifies CASSPLVPEAFF.

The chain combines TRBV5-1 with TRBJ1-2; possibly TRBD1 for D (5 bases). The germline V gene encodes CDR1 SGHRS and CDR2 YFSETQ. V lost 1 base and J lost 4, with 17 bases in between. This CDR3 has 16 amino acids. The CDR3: CASSLFQGPQGYGYTF. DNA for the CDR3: TGCGCCAGCAGCTTGTTCCAGGGACCCCAGGGCTATGGCTACACCTTC.

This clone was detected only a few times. This CDR3 is CASRLTGGPYEQYF. The CDR3 bases are TGTGCCAGCAGACTGACAGGGGGCCCCTACGAGCAGTACTTC. V is TRBV11-2 and J is TRBJ2-7, with TRBD1 matching 10 bases. With V trimmed by 6 bases and J by 2 bases, 4 bases remained unmatched. The length of the CDR3 is 14 residues. Germline V gene lookup returns CDR1 SGHAT and CDR2 FQNNGV. Supplemented by reference TRBV11-2 and TRBJ2-7, the full variable domain reads EAGVAQSPRYKIIEKRQSVAFWCNPISGHATLYWYQQILGQGPKLLIQFQNNGVVDDSQLPKDRFSAERLKGVDSTLKIQPAKLEDSAVYLCASRLTGGPYEQYFGPGTRLTVT.

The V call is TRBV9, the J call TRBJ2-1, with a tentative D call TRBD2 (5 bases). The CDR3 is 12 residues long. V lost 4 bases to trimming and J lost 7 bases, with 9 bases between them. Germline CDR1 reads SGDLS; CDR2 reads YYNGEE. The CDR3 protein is CASSSGVNEQFF. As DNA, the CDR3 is TGTGCCAGCAGCTCCGGGGTTAATGAGCAGTTCTTC.

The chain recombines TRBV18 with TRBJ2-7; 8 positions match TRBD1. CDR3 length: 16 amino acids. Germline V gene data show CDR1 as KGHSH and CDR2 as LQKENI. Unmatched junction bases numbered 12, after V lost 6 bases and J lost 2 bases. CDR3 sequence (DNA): TGTGCCAGCTCGCCCTCGGGACAGGACGTAACCTACGAGCAGTACTTC. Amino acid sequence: CASSPSGQDVTYEQYF.

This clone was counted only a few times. The CDR3 nucleotides are TGTGCCAGCAGTCAGCCGGAGACAGATACGCAGTATTTT. This encodes CASSQPETDTQYF. V and J are TRBV27 and TRBJ2-3; D gene uncertain. Germline CDR1 is MNHEY and CDR2 is SMNVEV (reference sequence). The V end was cut by 5 bases, the J end by 3 bases, with 9 bases between. The CDR3 runs to 13 residues.

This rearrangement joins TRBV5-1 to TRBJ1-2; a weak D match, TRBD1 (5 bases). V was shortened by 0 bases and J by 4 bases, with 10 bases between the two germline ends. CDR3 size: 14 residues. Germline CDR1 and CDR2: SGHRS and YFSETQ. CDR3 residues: CASSLAGQSYGYTF. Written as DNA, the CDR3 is TGCGCCAGCAGCTTGGCCGGACAAAGCTATGGCTACACCTTC.

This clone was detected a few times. Here the CDR3 reads CASSIGTGRETQYF. DNA for the CDR3: TGTGCCAGTAGTATAGGGACAGGGAGGGAGACCCAGTACTTC. The J gene is TRBJ2-5, the V gene TRBV19; 8 nucleotides match TRBD1. CDR1 and CDR2 (germline): LNHDA, SQIVND (reference sequence). Trimming removed 1 base from V and 5 bases from J; junction bases left unmatched: 3. There are 14 residues in the CDR3. Variable domain in full (rest from reference TRBV19 and TRBJ2-5): DGGITQSPKYLFRKEGQNVTLSCEQNLNHDAMYWYRQDPGQGLRLIYYSQIVNDFQKGDIAEGYSVSREKKESFPLTVTSAQKNPTAFYLCASSIGTGRETQYFGPGTRLLVL.

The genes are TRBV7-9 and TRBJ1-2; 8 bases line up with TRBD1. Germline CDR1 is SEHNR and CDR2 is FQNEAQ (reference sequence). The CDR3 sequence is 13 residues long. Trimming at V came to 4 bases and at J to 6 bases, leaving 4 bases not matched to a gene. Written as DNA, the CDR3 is TGTGCCAGCAGCTCGACAGGGGTCGATGGCTACACCTTC. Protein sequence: CASSSTGVDGYTF.

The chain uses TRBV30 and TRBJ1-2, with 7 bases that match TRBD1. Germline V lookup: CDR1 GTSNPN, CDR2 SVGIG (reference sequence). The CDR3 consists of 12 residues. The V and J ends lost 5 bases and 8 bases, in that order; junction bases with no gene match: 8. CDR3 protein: CAWETGKEGYTF. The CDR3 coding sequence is TGTGCCTGGGAGACAGGGAAGGAGGGCTACACCTTC.

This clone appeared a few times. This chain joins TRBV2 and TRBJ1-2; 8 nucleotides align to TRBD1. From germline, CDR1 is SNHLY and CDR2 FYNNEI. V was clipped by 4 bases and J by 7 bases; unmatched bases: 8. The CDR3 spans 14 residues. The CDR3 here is CASSGQGFQTGYTF. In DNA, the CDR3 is TGTGCCAGCAGTGGACAGGGGTTTCAGACTGGCTACACCTTC.

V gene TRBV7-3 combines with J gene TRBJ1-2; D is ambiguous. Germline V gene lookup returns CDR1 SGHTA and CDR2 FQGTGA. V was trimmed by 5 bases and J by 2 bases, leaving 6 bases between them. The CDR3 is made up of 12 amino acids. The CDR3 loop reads CASSNRNYGYTF. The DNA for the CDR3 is TGTGCCAGCAGCAATAGGAACTATGGCTACACCTTC.

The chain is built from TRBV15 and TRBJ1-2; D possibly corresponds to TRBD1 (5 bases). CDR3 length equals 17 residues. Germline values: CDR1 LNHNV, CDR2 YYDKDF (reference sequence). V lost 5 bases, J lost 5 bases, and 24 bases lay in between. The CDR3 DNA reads TGTGCCACCAGCGGCAACCGGGACCGTAAGGGAATGTATGGCTACACCTTC. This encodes CATSGNRDRKGMYGYTF.

CDR3 nucleotides: TGCGCCAGCAGCATTGATGGGGGACAGGGGATCCATTCACCCCTCCACTTT. Translated, it gives CASSIDGGQGIHSPLHF. V usage is TRBV4-1 and J usage is TRBJ1-6; 10 nucleotides align to TRBD1. CDR1 and CDR2 from the germline V gene are MGHRA and YSYEKL. J lost 8 bases, V lost 5 bases, and 12 bases had no gene match. The length of the CDR3 is 17 residues.

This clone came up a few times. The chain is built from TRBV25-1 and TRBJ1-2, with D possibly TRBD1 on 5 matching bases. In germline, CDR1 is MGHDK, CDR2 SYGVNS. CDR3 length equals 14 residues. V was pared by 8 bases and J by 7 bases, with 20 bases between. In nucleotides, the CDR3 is TGTGCCAGCGGTCTCGGGACGCCCTGGGGTGGCTACACCTTC. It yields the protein CASGLGTPWGGYTF.

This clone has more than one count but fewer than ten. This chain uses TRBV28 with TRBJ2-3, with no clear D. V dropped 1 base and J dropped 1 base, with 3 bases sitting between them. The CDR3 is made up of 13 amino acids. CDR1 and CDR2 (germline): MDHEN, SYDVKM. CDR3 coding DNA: TGTGCCAGCAGTTTATTCGGCACAGATACGCAGTATTTT. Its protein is CASSLFGTDTQYF.

The CDR3 protein is CASSLGTGRRQPQHF. The CDR3 nucleotides read TGCGCCAGCAGCTTGGGGACAGGGAGGCGGCAGCCCCAGCATTTT. V and J are TRBV5-1 and TRBJ1-5, with 8 bases fitting TRBD1. The CDR3 runs 15 residues. The junction had 6 bases not matched to a gene; V was cut back by 0 bases and J by 7 bases. Germline V gene lookup returns CDR1 SGHRS and CDR2 YFSETQ.

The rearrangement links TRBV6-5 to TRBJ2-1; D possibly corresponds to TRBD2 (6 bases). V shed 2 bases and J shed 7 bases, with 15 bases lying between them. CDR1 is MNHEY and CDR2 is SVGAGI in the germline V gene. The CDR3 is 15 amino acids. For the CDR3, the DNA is TGTGCCAGCAGTTACCCTTCGTACGGGGGTAATGAGCAGTTCTTC. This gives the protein CASSYPSYGGNEQFF.

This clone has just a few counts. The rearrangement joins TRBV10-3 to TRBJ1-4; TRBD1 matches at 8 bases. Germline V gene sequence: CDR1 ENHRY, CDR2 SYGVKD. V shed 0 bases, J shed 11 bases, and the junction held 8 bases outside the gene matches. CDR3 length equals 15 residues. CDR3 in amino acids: CAISESRGRTPKLFF. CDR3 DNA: TGTGCCATCAGTGAGTCCAGGGGGCGAACTCCTAAACTGTTTTTT.